The rows below give T cell receptor beta chains drawn from one sample of a study of T cell responses to AZD1222 COVID-19 vaccine. TCRdb keeps only in-frame clones here, not all; method: immunoSEQ multiplex PCR. The sample has about 110,000 clones; about 89% are singletons. The input for sequencing was peripheral blood, taken on day 0 of AZD1222 vaccination. These receptors came from an adult in good health. Both conserved end residues are part of each CDR3. Each record gives: CDR3 DNA, CDR3 protein, clone size, J gene, D gene, V gene. D genes are given only for firm matches. Some rows mark clone size as missing; the rest say once, few, many or name a class of expanded clone.

DNA: TGTGCCAGCAGTTTACGAGATCTCGACGAGCAGTACTTC
CDR3: CASSLRDLDEQYF
size: -
J: TRBJ2-7
D: -
V: TRBV27

DNA: TGTGCCAGCAGCCTACAGGGGGGCACCGGGGAGCTGTTTTTT
CDR3: CASSLQGGTGELFF
size: -
J: TRBJ2-2
D: TRBD1
V: TRBV11-3

DNA: TGCGCCAGCAGCTTGCCGACCCCGGCGGTTGGGGAGCTGTTTTTT
CDR3: CASSLPTPAVGELFF
size: once
J: TRBJ2-2
D: -
V: TRBV5-1

DNA: TGTGCCAGCAGTCTTCTTGAAGGGGGCGCGAGTCAGCCCCAGCATTTT
CDR3: CASSLLEGGASQPQHF
size: -
J: TRBJ1-5
D: TRBD1
V: TRBV2

DNA: TGTGCCAGCACCGCCGGGGGGGCGGGAGGCTTTGGGTACAATGAGCAGTTCTTC
CDR3: CASTAGGAGGFGYNEQFF
size: -
J: TRBJ2-1
D: TRBD2
V: TRBV5-6

DNA: TGTGCCAGCAGCCTCCTAGGGTCCGGGGAGCTGTTTTTT
CDR3: CASSLLGSGELFF
size: once
J: TRBJ2-2
D: -
V: TRBV11-1

DNA: TGTGCCCGCAGTGAAGCTTTCTTT
CDR3: CARSEAFF
size: -
J: TRBJ1-1
D: -
V: TRBV25-1

DNA: TGTGCCAGCAGCTTAGGGGCGGGTCGGGGAAACACCATATATTTT
CDR3: CASSLGAGRGNTIYF
size: few
J: TRBJ1-3
D: -
V: TRBV7-6

DNA: TGCAGCGTTGAGGCCCAAAGGGGGGAGACCCAGTACTTC
CDR3: CSVEAQRGETQYF
size: -
J: TRBJ2-5
D: -
V: TRBV29-1

DNA: TGTGCCAGCAGCTTCTCAGGGGGAGGATATAGCAATCAGCCCCAGCATTTT
CDR3: CASSFSGGGYSNQPQHF
size: -
J: TRBJ1-5
D: TRBD1
V: TRBV7-2

DNA: TGCGCCAGCATCCCGGGAGGCCAGCCCCAGCATTTT
CDR3: CASIPGGQPQHF
size: -
J: TRBJ1-5
D: -
V: TRBV5-1

DNA: TGTGCCATCACTGACCCAGACAGGGTCAAAAACACCGGGGAGCTGTTTTTT
CDR3: CAITDPDRVKNTGELFF
size: once
J: TRBJ2-2
D: TRBD1
V: TRBV10-3

DNA: TGTGCCAGCAGCGTAGAACCGCACACCGGGGAGCTGTTTTTT
CDR3: CASSVEPHTGELFF
size: -
J: TRBJ2-2
D: -
V: TRBV9

DNA: TGCAGCGTACGGACAGGGGATTCACCCCTCCACTTT
CDR3: CSVRTGDSPLHF
size: few
J: TRBJ1-6
D: TRBD1
V: TRBV29-1

DNA: TGTGCCAGCAGCCTGGTAGGCAGCAGGACTTCGGCAGATACGCAGTATTTT
CDR3: CASSLVGSRTSADTQYF
size: -
J: TRBJ2-3
D: -
V: TRBV5-4

DNA: TGCGCCAGCAGCCTAGGACAGGGGACAGCTTTCTTT
CDR3: CASSLGQGTAFF
size: once
J: TRBJ1-1
D: TRBD1
V: TRBV5-1

DNA: TGTGCCAGCACCACCCCCGAGGGGTTTCAGCCCCAGCATTTT
CDR3: CASTTPEGFQPQHF
size: -
J: TRBJ1-5
D: -
V: TRBV28

DNA: TGTGCCAGCAGTGAAGACAGCGGGAACTACGAGCAGTACTTC
CDR3: CASSEDSGNYEQYF
size: once
J: TRBJ2-7
D: TRBD2
V: TRBV25-1

DNA: TGTGCCAGCAGTTACAGTGCAAGCTACGAGCAGTACTTC
CDR3: CASSYSASYEQYF
size: -
J: TRBJ2-7
D: -
V: TRBV6-2/TRBV6-3

DNA: TGTGCCAGCAGCTTAGAAGACGCAGCTTTCTTT
CDR3: CASSLEDAAFF
size: -
J: TRBJ1-1
D: -
V: TRBV11-2

DNA: TGTGCCACCAGTGATTTGTCGCCGGGACAGGGAGGGGAAAGCACAGATACGCAGTATTTT
CDR3: CATSDLSPGQGGESTDTQYF
size: -
J: TRBJ2-3
D: TRBD1
V: TRBV24-1

DNA: TGCAGTGCTAGTGGACGGACAGAAAACGACCACAATCAGCCCCAGCATTTT
CDR3: CSASGRTENDHNQPQHF
size: -
J: TRBJ1-5
D: -
V: TRBV20-1

DNA: TGTGCCAGTGTGAAGCTTCCGGGACACATGAACACTGAAGCTTTCTTT
CDR3: CASVKLPGHMNTEAFF
size: -
J: TRBJ1-1
D: -
V: TRBV19

DNA: TGTGCCAGCAGTAGCGGGAACACCGGGGAGCTGTTTTTT
CDR3: CASSSGNTGELFF
size: once
J: TRBJ2-2
D: -
V: TRBV6-4

DNA: TGTGCCACCGGACAGTCTTCCTACAATGAGCAGTTCTTC
CDR3: CATGQSSYNEQFF
size: -
J: TRBJ2-1
D: -
V: TRBV24-1

DNA: TGCGCCAGCAGCCAACCAGGGGCGGGAGCATTCGAGCAGTACTTC
CDR3: CASSQPGAGAFEQYF
size: few
J: TRBJ2-7
D: -
V: TRBV4-3

DNA: TGTGCCAGCAGCTTGACAGGCTCGGGTCAGCCCCAGCATTTT
CDR3: CASSLTGSGQPQHF
size: -
J: TRBJ1-5
D: -
V: TRBV7-9

DNA: TGTGCCATCAGTGGCCAAACCAGGACTCGAGGGGAGACCCAGTACTTC
CDR3: CAISGQTRTRGETQYF
size: -
J: TRBJ2-5
D: -
V: TRBV10-3

DNA: TGTGCCAGCAGCACCGGACTAGCGGGAACCGGGGAGCTGTTTTTT
CDR3: CASSTGLAGTGELFF
size: -
J: TRBJ2-2
D: TRBD2
V: TRBV7-9

DNA: TGTGCCAGCAGCTTGATGGGGTCCATGAACACTGAAGCTTTCTTT
CDR3: CASSLMGSMNTEAFF
size: -
J: TRBJ1-1
D: -
V: TRBV5-5

DNA: TGTGCCAGCAGTCCGCGCCGGGGGAACACTGAAGCTTTCTTT
CDR3: CASSPRRGNTEAFF
size: -
J: TRBJ1-1
D: -
V: TRBV27

DNA: TGTGCCAGCAGCTTCGGCAGCTCTGGGGCCAACGTCCTGACTTTC
CDR3: CASSFGSSGANVLTF
size: -
J: TRBJ2-6
D: -
V: TRBV5-5

DNA: TGCGCCAGCATCGTTATATACGAGCAGTACTTC
CDR3: CASIVIYEQYF
size: -
J: TRBJ2-7
D: -
V: TRBV10-1

DNA: TGTGCCAGCAGTTTTACCGGGACTAGATCTAGGCTTTTTTACGAGCAGTACTTC
CDR3: CASSFTGTRSRLFYEQYF
size: once
J: TRBJ2-7
D: TRBD2
V: TRBV27

DNA: TGTGCCACCAGCAGAGATCAGGGCAATAATTCACCCCTCCACTTT
CDR3: CATSRDQGNNSPLHF
size: -
J: TRBJ1-6
D: -
V: TRBV15

DNA: TGTGCCAGCAGTCTGCCCCTAGCGGGAGCCGACGGGGAGCTGTTTTTT
CDR3: CASSLPLAGADGELFF
size: -
J: TRBJ2-2
D: TRBD2
V: TRBV5-4

DNA: TGTGCCACCAGTGGTGGAAATCAGCCCCAGCATTTT
CDR3: CATSGGNQPQHF
size: -
J: TRBJ1-5
D: -
V: TRBV24-1

DNA: TGTGCCAGCAGCCAAGATCGCTTTGCTGGGGCCAACGTCCTGACTTTC
CDR3: CASSQDRFAGANVLTF
size: -
J: TRBJ2-6
D: -
V: TRBV3-1/TRBV3-2

DNA: TGTGCCAGCAGCCGGGACGGTGAGGGCAGCACTGAAGCTTTCTTT
CDR3: CASSRDGEGSTEAFF
size: -
J: TRBJ1-1
D: -
V: TRBV21-1

DNA: TGTGCCTGGAGTGCGGTTACCGGGGAGCTGTTTTTT
CDR3: CAWSAVTGELFF
size: -
J: TRBJ2-2
D: -
V: TRBV30

DNA: TGTGCCAGCAGCTTGGCCTTCATTTACAACACTGAAGCTTTCTTT
CDR3: CASSLAFIYNTEAFF
size: once
J: TRBJ1-1
D: -
V: TRBV5-5